What follows are 10 T cell receptor beta chains derived from one specimen sequenced in a study of shared clonotypes between healthy human individuals. Libraries were prepared by immunoSEQ multiplex PCR; TCRdb keeps only in-frame clonotypes and omits some of them. The sample shows approximately 400,000 clones, about 97% of them seen only once. The sample taken for sequencing was memory CD8+ T cells sorted from blood. The subset was: CD45RO+ cells pooled with CCR7-negative TemRA cells. These receptor sequences come from a man under 40 in good health.

The chain joins TRBV27 to TRBJ2-3; a weak D match, TRBD2 (6 bases). V gave up 5 bases and J gave up 0 bases, with 18 bases separating them. CDR3 length: 17 residues. Per germline, CDR1 MNHEY and CDR2 SMNVEV (reference sequence). CDR3 in amino acids: CASSPRRASGSTDTQYF. CDR3 nucleotides: TGTGCCAGCAGTCCACGCAGAGCGAGCGGGAGCACAGATACGCAGTATTTT.

The chain employs TRBV18 and TRBJ2-7; D is unclear. Germline V gene lookup returns CDR1 KGHSH and CDR2 LQKENI. The V end lost 6 bases, the J end lost 6 bases, and 15 bases lay between the germline ends. The CDR3 has 13 amino acids. The chain's CDR3 is CASSDRVGSEQYF. The CDR3 coding sequence is TGTGCCAGCTCCGACCGTGTTGGTAGCGAGCAGTACTTC.

This clone has a single count. The genes are TRBV5-1 and TRBJ1-5; possible D gene TRBD1, 6 bases. V was shortened by 0 bases and J by 6 bases, with 10 bases between the two germline ends. The CDR3 contains 14 residues. Germline CDR1 is SGHRS and CDR2 is YFSETQ. CDR3 sequence (DNA): TGCGCCAGCAGCTTGGAAGGGGGTGGTCAGCCCCAGCATTTT. It translates to CASSLEGGGQPQHF.

This clone was picked up one time. The chain combines TRBV9 with TRBJ2-1; D is possibly TRBD1 (5 bases). Germline assignment: CDR1 SGDLS and CDR2 YYNGEE. V was pared by 0 bases and J by 4 bases, with 5 bases between. CDR3 size: 13 residues. CDR3 sequence: CASSVDRYNEQFF. The CDR3 coding sequence is TGTGCCAGCAGCGTAGACAGGTACAATGAGCAGTTCTTC.

The V and J genes are TRBV30 and TRBJ2-7; D may be TRBD1 or TRBD2 (6 bases each). V was pared by 4 bases and J by 5 bases, with 18 bases between. The CDR3 totals 14 residues. Per the germline V gene, CDR1 is GTSNPN and CDR2 is SVGIG (reference sequence). DNA for the CDR3: TGTGCCTGGACCGAGGGGGACTCCCCCGACGAGCAGTACTTC. This codes for CAWTEGDSPDEQYF. The full variable domain, with the rest looked up from reference TRBV30 and TRBJ2-7, is SQTIHQWPATLVQPVGSPLSLECTVEGTSNPNLYWYRQAAGRGLQLLFYSVGIGQISSEVPQNLSASRPQDRQFILSSKKLLLSDSGFYLCAWTEGDSPDEQYFGPGTRLTVT.

The V call is TRBV5-1, the J call TRBJ2-5, with D possibly matching TRBD2 (5 bases). Germline V CDR1 and CDR2: SGHRS, YFSETQ. The CDR3 consists of 13 residues. The germline V and J ends were trimmed by 0 bases and 5 bases, with 8 bases remaining between them. In DNA, the CDR3 is TGCGCCAGCAGCTTGGTAGCGTGGGAGACCCAGTACTTC. It specifies CASSLVAWETQYF.

The V call is TRBV27, the J call TRBJ2-7; D is unclear. This CDR3 spans 15 amino acids. V lost 6 bases and J 4 bases, leaving 19 bases between the germline ends. Germline V gives CDR1 MNHEY, CDR2 SMNVEV (reference sequence). CDR3 in amino acids: CASSRKGKGTYEQYF. In DNA form, the CDR3 reads TGTGCCAGCAGCAGAAAAGGGAAGGGAACTTACGAGCAGTACTTC.

The rearrangement links TRBV5-1 to TRBJ1-2, with 11 bases that match TRBD1. Trimming took 3 bases from V and 2 from J; bases not matched to a gene: 3. CDR3 length: 15 amino acids. Per the germline V gene, CDR1 is SGHRS and CDR2 is YFSETQ. Here the CDR3 DNA reads TGCGCCAGCAGCTCCGGGACAGGGGGGAACTATGGCTACACCTTC. Its protein product is CASSSGTGGNYGYTF.

The V gene is TRBV10-3, the J gene TRBJ2-2; TRBD2 is a possible D gene (5 bases). With 6 bases removed from V and 0 bases from J, the gap between germline ends came to 14 bases. CDR3 size: 16 residues. Germline V lookup: CDR1 ENHRY, CDR2 SYGVKD. The CDR3 nucleotides read TGTGCCATCAGCCTCTACGGGGTAACGAACACCGGGGAGCTGTTTTTT. This translates into CAISLYGVTNTGELFF.

This chain connects TRBV30 to TRBJ1-6, with D hard to call. This CDR3 comprises 12 residues. From germline, CDR1 is GTSNPN and CDR2 SVGIG (reference sequence). Trimming stripped 4 bases from V and 6 bases from J, with 7 bases between. The CDR3, as DNA: TGTGCCTGGAATGGACCTAATTCACCCCTCCACTTT. Residues: CAWNGPNSPLHF. The full variable domain, its missing parts supplied by reference TRBV30 and TRBJ1-6, is SQTIHQWPATLVQPVGSPLSLECTVEGTSNPNLYWYRQAAGRGLQLLFYSVGIGQISSEVPQNLSASRPQDRQFILSSKKLLLSDSGFYLCAWNGPNSPLHFGNGTRLTVT.